The rows below give T cell receptor beta chains drawn from one sample of a study of blood T cell repertoires in COVID-19. Profiled with immunoSEQ multiplex PCR; TCRdb holds only in-frame clones, not every one. The profile shows around 300,000 clones, around 86% of them singletons. Sequenced sample: peripheral blood. The receptors shown here come from a woman in her twenties or thirties with active or convalescent COVID-19. The CDR3 runs from the conserved cysteine through the conserved F or W. Each record gives: clone size, D gene, J gene, V gene, CDR3 protein, CDR3 DNA. A D gene is named only where the DNA matches it firmly. For some rows the clone size is stated as once, few or many, or as a class when expanded; others skip it.

NA | NA | TRBJ2-3 | TRBV30 | CAWKEELSSTDTQYF | TGTGCCTGGAAAGAGGAACTCTCTAGCACAGATACGCAGTATTTT
NA | TRBD2 | TRBJ2-3 | TRBV19 | CASSRTSGRPDTQYF | TGTGCCAGTAGTAGAACTAGCGGGAGGCCAGATACGCAGTATTTT
once | TRBD2 | TRBJ2-5 | TRBV4-1 | CASSQVTLAGGMETQYF | TGCGCCAGCAGCCAAGTCACACTAGCGGGGGGAATGGAGACCCAGTACTTC
NA | NA | TRBJ2-3 | TRBV12-3/TRBV12-4 | CASRGGVTDTQYF | TGTGCCAGCAGGGGCGGGGTGACAGATACGCAGTATTTT
NA | NA | TRBJ2-1 | TRBV15 | CATSRDRVTYNEQFF | TGTGCCACCAGCAGAGATCGGGTCACCTACAATGAGCAGTTCTTC
NA | NA | TRBJ1-5 | TRBV28 | CASSLGGIGNQPQHF | TGTGCCAGCAGTTTAGGAGGGATCGGCAATCAGCCCCAGCATTTT
NA | TRBD1 | TRBJ1-5 | TRBV2 | CASSVGGGGQPQHF | TGTGCCAGCAGTGTTGGAGGGGGCGGTCAGCCCCAGCATTTT
NA | NA | TRBJ1-3 | TRBV7-9 | CASSLVQGSGNTIYF | TGTGCCAGCAGCTTAGTCCAGGGCTCGGGAAACACCATATATTTT
NA | TRBD1 | TRBJ1-3 | TRBV5-1 | CASSLGDRGYGNTIYF | TGCGCCAGCAGCTTGGGGGACAGGGGTTACGGAAACACCATATATTTT
few | TRBD1 | TRBJ1-5 | TRBV19 | CASSADRAQPQHF | TGTGCCAGTAGTGCCGACAGGGCACAGCCCCAGCATTTT
NA | TRBD1 | TRBJ2-7 | TRBV19 | CASSSFGQGSYEQYF | TGTGCCAGTAGTTCGTTCGGACAGGGTTCCTACGAGCAGTACTTC
NA | NA | TRBJ1-6 | TRBV27 | CASSLSGRTYNSPLHF | TGTGCCAGCAGTTTGAGTGGACGGACTTATAATTCACCCCTCCACTTT
NA | TRBD2 | TRBJ2-5 | TRBV10-3 | CAISESGGYQETQYF | TGTGCCATCAGTGAAAGCGGGGGGTATCAAGAGACCCAGTACTTC
NA | TRBD1 | TRBJ1-6 | TRBV5-4 | CASSFRDRGNSPLHF | TGTGCCAGCAGCTTCCGGGACAGGGGGAATTCACCCCTCCACTTT
NA | NA | TRBJ1-5 | TRBV27 | CASSQMGGSQRQPQHF | TGTGCCAGCAGCCAGATGGGGGGGTCGCAGCGTCAGCCCCAGCATTTT
NA | NA | TRBJ1-1 | TRBV2 | CAADGGDTEAFF | TGTGCAGCAGACGGGGGGGACACTGAAGCTTTCTTT
NA | NA | TRBJ1-6 | TRBV5-8 | CASSLEGRISPLHF | TGTGCCAGCAGCTTGGAAGGGAGAATTTCACCCCTCCACTTT
NA | TRBD2 | TRBJ2-7 | TRBV27 | CASSRGGPYEQYF | TGTGCCAGCAGTCGCGGGGGGCCCTACGAGCAGTACTTC
once | NA | TRBJ1-4 | TRBV2 | CASRQTVTNEKLFF | TGTGCCAGCAGGCAGACAGTTACTAATGAAAAACTGTTTTTT
few | NA | TRBJ2-5 | TRBV2 | CASSGPDSRETQYF | TGTGCCAGCAGTGGCCCGGACAGTCGAGAGACCCAGTACTTC
NA | TRBD1 | TRBJ1-6 | TRBV5-5 | CASSLVGQGVPDSPLHF | TGTGCCAGCAGCTTGGTTGGACAGGGGGTTCCGGATTCACCCCTCCACTTT
NA | NA | TRBJ1-1 | TRBV2 | CASTEGRAEAFF | TGTGCCAGCACCGAAGGGAGGGCTGAAGCTTTCTTT
NA | NA | TRBJ1-2 | TRBV7-9 | CASTNGQGIYGYTF | TGTGCCAGCACCAACGGGCAGGGTATCTATGGCTACACCTTC
NA | NA | TRBJ1-4 | TRBV5-1 | CASSLGDGNEKLFF | TGCGCCAGCAGCCTAGGAGACGGCAATGAAAAACTGTTTTTT
NA | NA | TRBJ2-7 | TRBV28 | CASSPNQPDEQYF | TGTGCCAGCAGTCCTAACCAACCGGACGAGCAGTACTTC
NA | TRBD1 | TRBJ2-2 | TRBV30 | CAWQTGTGVNTGELFF | TGTGCCTGGCAAACCGGGACAGGGGTAAACACCGGGGAGCTGTTTTTT
NA | TRBD2 | TRBJ2-7 | TRBV7-9 | CASSSLAGGMQQYF | TGTGCCAGCAGCTCACTAGCGGGGGGTATGCAGCAGTACTTC
NA | NA | TRBJ2-5 | TRBV2 | CASSVARETQYF | TGTGCCAGCAGTGTAGCCCGAGAGACCCAGTACTTC
NA | NA | TRBJ1-3 | TRBV30 | CAWKGGGNTIYF | TGTGCCTGGAAGGGGGGGGGAAACACCATATATTTT
NA | NA | TRBJ2-3 | TRBV5-1 | CASSPPPGGAPDTQYF | TGCGCCAGCAGCCCCCCACCCGGCGGGGCACCAGATACGCAGTATTTT
NA | TRBD1 | TRBJ1-2 | TRBV6-5 | CASSSRGRGYGYTF | TGTGCCAGCAGTTCCAGGGGGCGCGGTTATGGCTACACCTTC
NA | NA | TRBJ2-3 | TRBV2 | CASGYAGASTDTQYF | TGTGCCAGCGGTTACGCGGGGGCTAGCACAGATACGCAGTATTTT
once | NA | TRBJ1-2 | TRBV7-9 | CASSSYYRDGYTF | TGTGCCAGCAGCTCCTATTACAGGGATGGCTACACCTTC
NA | NA | TRBJ1-4 | TRBV25-1 | CASSEGGGLGEKLFF | TGTGCCAGCAGTGAAGGGGGGGGGCTCGGCGAAAAACTGTTTTTT
NA | NA | TRBJ2-2 | TRBV4-2 | CASSRRTGTGAGELFF | TGTGCCAGCAGCCGACGTACCGGGACTGGTGCCGGGGAGCTGTTTTTT
once | NA | TRBJ2-3 | TRBV28 | CASSPNNPGLGTDTQYF | TGTGCCAGCAGTCCTAATAACCCAGGGTTGGGCACAGATACGCAGTATTTT
NA | NA | TRBJ2-3 | TRBV6-5 | CASSYAGRTDTQYF | TGTGCCAGCAGTTACGCAGGGAGGACAGATACGCAGTATTTT
NA | TRBD1 | TRBJ2-7 | TRBV2 | CASSVDRGSYEQYF | TGTGCCAGCAGTGTGGACAGGGGGTCCTACGAGCAGTACTTC
NA | NA | TRBJ1-2 | TRBV27 | CASGLRGGASNYGYTF | TGTGCCAGCGGCCTCCGCGGGGGGGCCTCTAACTATGGCTACACCTTC
once | TRBD1 | TRBJ1-1 | TRBV20-1 | CSASLTPDRGTEAFF | TGCAGTGCTAGTCTCACCCCGGACAGGGGAACTGAAGCTTTCTTT